The TCR beta chain described here comes from a study of lymphopenia after photon versus proton radiotherapy. Regarding this clone: The antigen is unknown.

Study results and limitations: Relative stability marked proton patients; photon patients lost diversity and naive cells.

The V gene lost 7 bases and the J gene lost 2 bases, with 9 bases spanning the gap. Germline values: CDR1 DFQATT, CDR2 SNEGSKA (reference sequence). The CDR3 is made up of 11 amino acids. Data came from immunoSEQ multiplex PCR; TCRdb stores just in-frame clones and leaves some out. The table includes roughly 67,000 clones, approximately 90% detected once. The clonotype comes from an older woman with pancreatic cancer. V usage is TRBV20-1 and J usage is TRBJ2-7, with D unresolved. The starting material was peripheral blood, obtained from a patient treated with photon-based radiotherapy. As DNA, the CDR3 is TGCAGTGGGAATAGGGCCTACGAGCAGTACTTC. Translated: CSGNRAYEQYF.